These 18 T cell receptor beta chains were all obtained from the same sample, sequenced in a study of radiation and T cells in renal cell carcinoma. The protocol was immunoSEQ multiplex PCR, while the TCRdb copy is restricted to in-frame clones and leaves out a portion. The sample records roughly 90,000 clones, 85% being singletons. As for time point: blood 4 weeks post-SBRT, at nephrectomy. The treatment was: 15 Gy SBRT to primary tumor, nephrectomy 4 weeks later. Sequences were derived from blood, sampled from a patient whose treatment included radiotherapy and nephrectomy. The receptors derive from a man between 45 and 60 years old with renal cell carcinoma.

Here the CDR3 reads CASSATGMNTGELFF. The DNA of the CDR3 is TGTGCCAGCAGCGCCACAGGGATGAACACCGGGGAGCTGTTTTTT. This rearrangement joins TRBV9 to TRBJ2-2; possible D gene TRBD1, 6 bases. Trimming stripped 3 bases from V and 1 base from J, with 10 bases between. This CDR3 contains 15 residues. Germline CDR1 reads SGDLS; CDR2 reads YYNGEE.

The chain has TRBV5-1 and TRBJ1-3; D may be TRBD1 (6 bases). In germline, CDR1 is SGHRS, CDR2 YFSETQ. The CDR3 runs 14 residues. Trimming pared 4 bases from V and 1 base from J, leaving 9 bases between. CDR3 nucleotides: TGCGCCAGCAGCCCCGACAGGTCTGGAAACACCATATATTTT. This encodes CASSPDRSGNTIYF.

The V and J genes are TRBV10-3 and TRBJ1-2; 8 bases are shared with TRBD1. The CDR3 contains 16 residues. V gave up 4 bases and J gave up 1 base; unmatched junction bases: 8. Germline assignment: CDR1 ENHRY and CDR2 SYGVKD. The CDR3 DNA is TGTGCCATCAGTGCACAGGGGGGTTTGAATAACTATGGCTACACCTTC. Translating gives CAISAQGGLNNYGYTF.

The chain's CDR3 is CASSQDLGSGYTF. The CDR3 DNA follows: TGCGCCAGCAGCCAAGATCTGGGCTCTGGCTACACCTTC. The chain couples TRBV4-3 to TRBJ1-2; the D is unclear. Between the trimmed V and J ends, which lost 0 bases and 7 bases, there was a span of 9 bases. The CDR3 length is 13 residues. CDR1 LGHNA and CDR2 YSLEER come from the germline V gene.

CDR3 sequence reads: CASSVGDRSYEQYF. CDR3 coding DNA: TGTGCCAGCAGCGTAGGGGACAGGAGTTACGAGCAGTACTTC. The chain has TRBV9 and TRBJ2-7, with 8 bases lining up with TRBD1. V shed 0 bases and J 4 bases; nucleotides not matched to a gene: 3. The CDR3 runs to 14 residues. Looked up from germline, CDR1 is SGDLS and CDR2 is YYNGEE.

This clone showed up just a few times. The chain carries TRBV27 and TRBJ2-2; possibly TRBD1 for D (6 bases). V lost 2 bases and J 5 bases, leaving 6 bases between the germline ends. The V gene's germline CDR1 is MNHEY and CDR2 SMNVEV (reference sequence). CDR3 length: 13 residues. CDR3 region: CASSLGTTGELFF. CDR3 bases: TGTGCCAGCAGTTTAGGGACAACCGGGGAGCTGTTTTTT.

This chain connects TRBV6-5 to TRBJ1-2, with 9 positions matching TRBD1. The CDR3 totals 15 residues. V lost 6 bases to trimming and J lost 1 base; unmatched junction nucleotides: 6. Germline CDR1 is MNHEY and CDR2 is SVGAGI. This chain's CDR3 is CASRTGQGFNYGYTF. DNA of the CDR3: TGTGCCAGCAGGACCGGACAGGGGTTTAACTATGGCTACACCTTC.

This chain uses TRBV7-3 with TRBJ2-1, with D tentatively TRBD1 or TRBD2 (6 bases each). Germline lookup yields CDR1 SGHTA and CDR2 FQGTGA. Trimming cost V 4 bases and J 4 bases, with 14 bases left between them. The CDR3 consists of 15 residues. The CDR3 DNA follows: TGTGCCAGCAGCTCCGGGGGCGGCCCGTACAATGAGCAGTTCTTC. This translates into CASSSGGGPYNEQFF.

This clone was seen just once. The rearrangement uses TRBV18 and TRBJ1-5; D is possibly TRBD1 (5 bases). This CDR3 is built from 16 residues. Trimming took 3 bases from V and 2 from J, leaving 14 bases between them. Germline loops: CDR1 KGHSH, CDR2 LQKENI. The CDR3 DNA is TGTGCCAGCTCACCCGGCAGGGCGGGGGGCAATCAGCCCCAGCATTTT. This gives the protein CASSPGRAGGNQPQHF.

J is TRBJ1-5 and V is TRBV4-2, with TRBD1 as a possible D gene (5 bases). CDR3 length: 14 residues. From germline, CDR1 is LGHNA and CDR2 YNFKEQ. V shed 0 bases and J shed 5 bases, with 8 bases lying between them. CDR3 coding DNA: TGTGCCAGCAGCCAAGAGGGGACTGATCAGCCCCAGCATTTT. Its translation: CASSQEGTDQPQHF.

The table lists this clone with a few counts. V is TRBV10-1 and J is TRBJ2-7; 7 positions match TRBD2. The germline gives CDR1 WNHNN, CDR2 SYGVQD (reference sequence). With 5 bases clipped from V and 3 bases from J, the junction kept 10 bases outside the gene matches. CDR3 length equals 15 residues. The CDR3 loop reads CASSTGSGEGYEQYF. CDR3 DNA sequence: TGCGCCAGCAGTACCGGGTCCGGGGAGGGCTACGAGCAGTACTTC.

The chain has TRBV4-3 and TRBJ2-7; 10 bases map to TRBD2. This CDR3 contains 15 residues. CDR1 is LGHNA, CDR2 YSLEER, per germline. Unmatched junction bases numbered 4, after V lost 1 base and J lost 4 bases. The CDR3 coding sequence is TGCGCCAGCAGCCAAGCGGCTAGCGGGGGTTACGAGCAGTACTTC. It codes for CASSQAASGGYEQYF.

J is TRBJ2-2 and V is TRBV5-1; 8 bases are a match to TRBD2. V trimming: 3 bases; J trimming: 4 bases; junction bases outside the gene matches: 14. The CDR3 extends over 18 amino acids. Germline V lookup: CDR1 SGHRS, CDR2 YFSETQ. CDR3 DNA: TGCGCCAGCAGCTATTTACCCGGGGGGGCCGTGGGCACCGGGGAGCTGTTTTTT. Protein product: CASSYLPGGAVGTGELFF. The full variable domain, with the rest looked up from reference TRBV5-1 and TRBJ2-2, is KAGVTQTPRYLIKTRGQQVTLSCSPISGHRSVSWYQQTPGQGLQFLFEYFSETQRNKGNFPGRFSGRQFSNSRSEMNVSTLELGDSALYLCASSYLPGGAVGTGELFFGEGSRLTVL.

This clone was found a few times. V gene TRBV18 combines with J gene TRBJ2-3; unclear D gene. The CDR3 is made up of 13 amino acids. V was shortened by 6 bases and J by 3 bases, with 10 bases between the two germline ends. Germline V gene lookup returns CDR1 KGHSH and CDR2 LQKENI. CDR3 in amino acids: CASSVGFTDTQYF. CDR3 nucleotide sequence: TGTGCCAGCTCTGTCGGGTTTACAGATACGCAGTATTTT.

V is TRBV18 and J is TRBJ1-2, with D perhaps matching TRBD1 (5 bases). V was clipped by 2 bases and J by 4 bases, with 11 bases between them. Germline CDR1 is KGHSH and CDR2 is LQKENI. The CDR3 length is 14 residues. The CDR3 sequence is CASSPGARVYGYTF. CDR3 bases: TGTGCCAGCTCACCAGGGGCCAGGGTCTATGGCTACACCTTC. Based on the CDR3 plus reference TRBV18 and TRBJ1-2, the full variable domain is NAGVMQNPRHLVRRRGQEARLRCSPMKGHSHVYWYRQLPEEGLKFMVYLQKENIIDESGMPKERFSAEFPKEGPSILRIQQVVRGDSAAYFCASSPGARVYGYTFGSGTRLTVV.

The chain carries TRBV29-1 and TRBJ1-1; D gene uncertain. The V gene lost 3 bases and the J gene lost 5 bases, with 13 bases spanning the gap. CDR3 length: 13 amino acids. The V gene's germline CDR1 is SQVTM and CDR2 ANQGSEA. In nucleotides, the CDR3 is TGCAGCGTTGATGGAGGGCGGGGAACTGAAGCTTTCTTT. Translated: CSVDGGRGTEAFF.

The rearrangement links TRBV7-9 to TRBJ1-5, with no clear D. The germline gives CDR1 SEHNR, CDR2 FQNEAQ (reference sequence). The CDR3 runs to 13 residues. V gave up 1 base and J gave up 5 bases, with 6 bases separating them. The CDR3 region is CASSLEEHQPQHF. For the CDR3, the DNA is TGTGCCAGCAGCTTAGAGGAACATCAGCCCCAGCATTTT. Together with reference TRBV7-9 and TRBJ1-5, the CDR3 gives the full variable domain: DTGVSQNPRHKITKRGQNVTFRCDPISEHNRLYWYRQTLGQGPEFLTYFQNEAQLEKSRLLSDRFSAERPKGSFSTLEIQRTEQGDSAMYLCASSLEEHQPQHFGDGTRLSIL.

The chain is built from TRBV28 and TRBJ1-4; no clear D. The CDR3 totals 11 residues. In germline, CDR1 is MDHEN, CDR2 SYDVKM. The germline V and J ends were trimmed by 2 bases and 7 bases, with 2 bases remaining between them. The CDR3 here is CASSLTEKLFF. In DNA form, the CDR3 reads TGTGCCAGCAGTTTAACTGAAAAACTGTTTTTT.